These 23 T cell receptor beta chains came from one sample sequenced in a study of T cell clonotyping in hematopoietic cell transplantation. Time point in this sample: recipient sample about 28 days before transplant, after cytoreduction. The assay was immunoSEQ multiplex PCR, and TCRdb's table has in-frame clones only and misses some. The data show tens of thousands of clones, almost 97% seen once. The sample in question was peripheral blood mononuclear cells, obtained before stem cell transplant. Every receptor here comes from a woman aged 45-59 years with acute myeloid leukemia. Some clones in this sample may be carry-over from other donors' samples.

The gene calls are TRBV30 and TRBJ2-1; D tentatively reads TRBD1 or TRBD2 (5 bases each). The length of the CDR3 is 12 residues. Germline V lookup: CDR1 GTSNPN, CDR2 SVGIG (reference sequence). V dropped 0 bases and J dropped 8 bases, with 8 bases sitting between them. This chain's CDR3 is CAWSVMGHEQFF. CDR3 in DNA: TGTGCCTGGAGTGTCATGGGACATGAGCAGTTCTTC.

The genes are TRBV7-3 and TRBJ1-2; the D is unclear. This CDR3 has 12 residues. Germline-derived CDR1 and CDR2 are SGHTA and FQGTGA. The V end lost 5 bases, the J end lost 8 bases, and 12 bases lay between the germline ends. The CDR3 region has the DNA TGTGCCAGCAGCCCGCTGGGCGGCGGCTACACCTTC. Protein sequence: CASSPLGGGYTF.

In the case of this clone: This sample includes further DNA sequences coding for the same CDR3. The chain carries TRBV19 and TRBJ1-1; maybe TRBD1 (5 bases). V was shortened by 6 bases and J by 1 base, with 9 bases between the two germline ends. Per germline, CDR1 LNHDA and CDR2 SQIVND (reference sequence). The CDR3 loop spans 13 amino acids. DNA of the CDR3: TGTGCCAGTAGAGGCGGGGGGAACACTGAAGCTTTCTTT. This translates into CASRGGGNTEAFF.

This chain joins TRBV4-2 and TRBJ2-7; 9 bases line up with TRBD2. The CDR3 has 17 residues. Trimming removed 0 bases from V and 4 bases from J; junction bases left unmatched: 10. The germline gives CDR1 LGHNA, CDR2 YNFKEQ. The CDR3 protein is CASSQEILAGGPYEQYF. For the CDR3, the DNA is TGTGCCAGCAGCCAAGAGATTCTGGCGGGAGGGCCATACGAGCAGTACTTC.

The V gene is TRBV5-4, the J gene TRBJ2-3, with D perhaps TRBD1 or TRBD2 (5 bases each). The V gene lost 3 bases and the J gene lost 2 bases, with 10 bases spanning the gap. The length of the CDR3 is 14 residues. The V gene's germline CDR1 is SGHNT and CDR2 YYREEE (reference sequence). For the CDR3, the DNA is TGTGCCAGCAGCTCAGGGACGAACACAGATACGCAGTATTTT. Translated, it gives CASSSGTNTDTQYF. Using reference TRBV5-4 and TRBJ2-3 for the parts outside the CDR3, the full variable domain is ETGVTQSPTHLIKTRGQQVTLRCSSQSGHNTVSWYQQALGQGPQFIFQYYREEENGRGNFPPRFSGLQFPNYSSELNVNALELDDSALYLCASSSGTNTDTQYFGPGTRLTVL.

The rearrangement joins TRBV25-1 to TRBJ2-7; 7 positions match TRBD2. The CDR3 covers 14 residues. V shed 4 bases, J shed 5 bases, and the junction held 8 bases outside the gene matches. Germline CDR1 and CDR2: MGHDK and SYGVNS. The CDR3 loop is CASSAAGEGHEQYF. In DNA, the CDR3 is TGTGCCAGCAGTGCCGCGGGAGAAGGCCACGAGCAGTACTTC.

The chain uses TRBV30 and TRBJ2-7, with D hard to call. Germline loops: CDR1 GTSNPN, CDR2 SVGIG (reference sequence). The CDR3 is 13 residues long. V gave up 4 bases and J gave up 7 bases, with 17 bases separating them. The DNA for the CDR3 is TGTGCCTGGAAACGACTCCTCTTCGGGGAGCAGTACTTC. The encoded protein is CAWKRLLFGEQYF.

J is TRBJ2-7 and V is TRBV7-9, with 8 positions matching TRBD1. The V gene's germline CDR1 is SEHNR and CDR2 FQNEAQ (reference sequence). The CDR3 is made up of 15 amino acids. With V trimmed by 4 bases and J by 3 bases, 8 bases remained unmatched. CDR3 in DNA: TGTGCCAGCAGCTCAACGACAGGGGAATTCTACGAGCAGTACTTC. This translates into CASSSTTGEFYEQYF.

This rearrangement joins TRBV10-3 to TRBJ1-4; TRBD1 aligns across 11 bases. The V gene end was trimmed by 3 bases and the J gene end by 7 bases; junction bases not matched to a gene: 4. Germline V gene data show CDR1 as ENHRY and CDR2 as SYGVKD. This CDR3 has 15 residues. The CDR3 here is CAISEPDRGREKLFF. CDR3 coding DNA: TGTGCCATCAGTGAACCGGACAGGGGGCGTGAAAAACTGTTTTTT.

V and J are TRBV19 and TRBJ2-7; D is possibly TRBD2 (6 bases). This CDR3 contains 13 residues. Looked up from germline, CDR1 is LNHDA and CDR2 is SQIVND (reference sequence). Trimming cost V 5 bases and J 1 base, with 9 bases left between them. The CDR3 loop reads CASSSGESYEQYF. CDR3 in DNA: TGTGCCAGTAGTTCGGGGGAATCCTACGAGCAGTACTTC.

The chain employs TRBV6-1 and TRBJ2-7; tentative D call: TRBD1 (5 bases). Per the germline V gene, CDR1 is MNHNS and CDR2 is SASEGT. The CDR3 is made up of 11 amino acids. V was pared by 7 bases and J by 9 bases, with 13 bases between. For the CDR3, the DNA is TGTGCCAGCACCTCGCAGGGTTCGCAGTACTTC. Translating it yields CASTSQGSQYF.

The CDR3 sequence is CAWSGVAGGWAKNIQYF. The CDR3 region has the DNA TGTGCCTGGAGTGGGGTAGCGGGGGGGTGGGCCAAAAACATTCAGTACTTC. The J gene is TRBJ2-4, the V gene TRBV30; 11 bases are a match to TRBD2. In germline, CDR1 is GTSNPN, CDR2 SVGIG (reference sequence). V shed 1 base, J shed 1 base, and the junction held 6 bases outside the gene matches. The CDR3 consists of 17 residues.

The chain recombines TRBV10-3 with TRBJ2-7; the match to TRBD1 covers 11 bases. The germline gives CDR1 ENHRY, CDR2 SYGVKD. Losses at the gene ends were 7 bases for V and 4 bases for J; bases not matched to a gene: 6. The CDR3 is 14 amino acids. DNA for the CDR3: TGTGCCATCAATCCGGGACAGGGGGTATACGAGCAGTACTTC. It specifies CAINPGQGVYEQYF.

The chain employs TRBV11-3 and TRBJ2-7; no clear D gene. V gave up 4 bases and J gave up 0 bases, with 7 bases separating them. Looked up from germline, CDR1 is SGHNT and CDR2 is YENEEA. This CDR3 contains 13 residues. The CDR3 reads CASSSRASYEQYF. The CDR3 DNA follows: TGTGCCAGCAGCTCTCGGGCCTCCTACGAGCAGTACTTC.

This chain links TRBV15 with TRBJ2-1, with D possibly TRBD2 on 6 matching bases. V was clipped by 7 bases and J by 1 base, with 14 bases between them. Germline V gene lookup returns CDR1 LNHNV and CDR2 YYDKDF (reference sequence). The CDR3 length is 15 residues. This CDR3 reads CATTVGGMSYNEQFF. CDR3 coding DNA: TGTGCCACCACGGTTGGAGGGATGTCCTACAATGAGCAGTTCTTC.

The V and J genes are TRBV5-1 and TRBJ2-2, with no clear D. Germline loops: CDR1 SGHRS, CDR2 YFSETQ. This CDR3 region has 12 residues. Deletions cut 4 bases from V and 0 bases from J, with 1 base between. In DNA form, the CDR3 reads TGCGCCAGCAGCCCGAACACCGGGGAGCTGTTTTTT. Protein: CASSPNTGELFF.

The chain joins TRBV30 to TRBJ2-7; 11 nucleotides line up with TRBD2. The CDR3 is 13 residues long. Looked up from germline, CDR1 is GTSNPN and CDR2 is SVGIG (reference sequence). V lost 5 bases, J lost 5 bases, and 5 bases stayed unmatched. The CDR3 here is CAWAQLAGDEQYF. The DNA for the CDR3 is TGTGCCTGGGCCCAACTAGCGGGAGACGAGCAGTACTTC. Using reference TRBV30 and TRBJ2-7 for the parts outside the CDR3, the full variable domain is SQTIHQWPATLVQPVGSPLSLECTVEGTSNPNLYWYRQAAGRGLQLLFYSVGIGQISSEVPQNLSASRPQDRQFILSSKKLLLSDSGFYLCAWAQLAGDEQYFGPGTRLTVT.

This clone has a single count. The CDR3 is CASSQDVWSGYTF. CDR3 coding DNA: TGCGCCAGCAGCCAAGATGTGTGGTCTGGCTACACCTTC. The chain couples TRBV4-1 to TRBJ1-2; D is undetermined. Trimming left V 0 bases short and J 7 bases short, with 9 bases between. The CDR3 spans 13 residues. Germline CDR1 MGHRA, CDR2 YSYEKL.

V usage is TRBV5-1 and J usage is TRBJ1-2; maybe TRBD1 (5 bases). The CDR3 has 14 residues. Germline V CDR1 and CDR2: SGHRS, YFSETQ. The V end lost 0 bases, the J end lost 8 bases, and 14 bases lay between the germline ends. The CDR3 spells CASSLVSGSEGYTF. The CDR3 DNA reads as TGCGCCAGCAGCTTGGTGTCAGGGTCTGAGGGCTACACCTTC.

The CDR3 loop is CASSPTGNTIYF. In DNA, the CDR3 is TGTGCCAGCAGTCCCACGGGAAACACCATATATTTT. The V call is TRBV2, the J call TRBJ1-3, with D hard to call. V lost 5 bases and J lost 4, with 6 bases in between. Germline loops: CDR1 SNHLY, CDR2 FYNNEI. The CDR3 extends over 12 amino acids. Full variable domain (remainder filled in from reference TRBV2 and TRBJ1-3): EPEVTQTPSHQVTQMGQEVILRCVPISNHLYFYWYRQILGQKVEFLVSFYNNEISEKSEIFDDQFSVERPDGSNFTLKIRSTKLEDSAMYFCASSPTGNTIYFGEGSWLTVV.

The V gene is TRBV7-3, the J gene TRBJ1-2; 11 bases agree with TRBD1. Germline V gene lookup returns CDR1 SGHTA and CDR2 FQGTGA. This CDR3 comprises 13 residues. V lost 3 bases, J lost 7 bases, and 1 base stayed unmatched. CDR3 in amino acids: CASSLGTGGGYTF. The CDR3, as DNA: TGTGCCAGCAGCTTGGGGACAGGGGGTGGCTACACCTTC.

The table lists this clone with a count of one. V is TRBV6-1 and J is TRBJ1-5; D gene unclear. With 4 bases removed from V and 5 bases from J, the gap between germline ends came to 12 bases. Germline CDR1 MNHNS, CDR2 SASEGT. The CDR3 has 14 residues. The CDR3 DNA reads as TGTGCCAGCAGTGCAAGACCGGGTGATCAGCCCCAGCATTTT. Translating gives CASSARPGDQPQHF.

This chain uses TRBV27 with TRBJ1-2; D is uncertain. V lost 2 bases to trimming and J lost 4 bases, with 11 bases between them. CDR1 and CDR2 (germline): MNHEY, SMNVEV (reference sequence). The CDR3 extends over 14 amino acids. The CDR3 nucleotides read TGTGCCAGCAGTTTAGGGTCAGGATTCTATGGCTACACCTTC. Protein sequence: CASSLGSGFYGYTF.